This T cell receptor (beta chain) derives from a study of blood T cell repertoires in COVID-19. Across the whole study: The United States, Italy and Spain provided the acute and convalescent COVID-19 samples. From T cells, B-cell-depleted T cells, or PBMCs came the material, which was cDNA or gDNA.

V was cut by 5 bases and J by 5 bases, with 18 bases left in between. Germline values: CDR1 SNHLY, CDR2 FYNNEI. The CDR3 covers 15 residues. Original data processing: Estimation of nucleated cell counts relied on the amplification of reference gene primers. Using immunoSEQ multiplex PCR, the repertoire was profiled, and TCRdb retains in-frame clones only, with some absent. That table supplies the V and J calls and clone size; D and trimming were determined from the DNA. Of 300,000 or so clones in the sample, 85% to 90% were seen once. The sequence was obtained from a woman aged 40 to 49 with acute or convalescent COVID-19. The sequenced material came from peripheral blood. This chain uses TRBV2 with TRBJ1-2; tentative D call: TRBD1 (6 bases). The CDR3 DNA sequence: TGTGCCAGCAGTCCTACAGGGTCCTCACTGTATGGCTACACCTTC. Protein sequence: CASSPTGSSLYGYTF.